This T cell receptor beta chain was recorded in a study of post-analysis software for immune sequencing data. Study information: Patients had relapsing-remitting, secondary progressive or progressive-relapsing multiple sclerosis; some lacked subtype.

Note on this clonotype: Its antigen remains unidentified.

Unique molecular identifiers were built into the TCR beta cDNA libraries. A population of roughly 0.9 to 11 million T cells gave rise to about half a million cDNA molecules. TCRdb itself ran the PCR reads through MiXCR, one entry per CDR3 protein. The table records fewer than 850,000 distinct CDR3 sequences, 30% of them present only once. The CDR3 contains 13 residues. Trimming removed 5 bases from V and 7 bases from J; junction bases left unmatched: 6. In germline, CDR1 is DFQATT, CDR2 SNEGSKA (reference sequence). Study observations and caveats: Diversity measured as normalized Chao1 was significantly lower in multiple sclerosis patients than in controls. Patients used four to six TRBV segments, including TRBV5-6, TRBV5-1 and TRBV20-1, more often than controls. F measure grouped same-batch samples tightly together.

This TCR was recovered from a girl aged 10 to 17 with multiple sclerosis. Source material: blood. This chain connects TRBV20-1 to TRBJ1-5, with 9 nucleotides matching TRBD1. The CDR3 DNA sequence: TGCAGTGCTGGCCGGGACAGGGTGCAGCCCCAGCATTTT. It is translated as CSAGRDRVQPQHF.